This TCR beta chain was observed in a study of T cell clonality in common variable immunodeficiency. Overall study results and limits: CVID subjects showed higher TCRbeta clonality than healthy controls.

The V gene's germline CDR1 is KGHSH and CDR2 LQKENI. CDR3 length: 15 amino acids. Unmatched junction bases numbered 4, after V lost 1 base and J lost 5 bases. As for this clone: The antigen is not known. The read ends 3 residues shy of where the CDR3 ends; the end is completed using the germline J gene.

Using immunoSEQ multiplex PCR, the repertoire was profiled, and TCRdb retains in-frame clones only, with some absent. This sample comprises around 39,000 clones, none seen once only. This chain uses TRBV18 with TRBJ2-2; TRBD1 agrees at 7 bases. This TCR derives from a person aged 18 to 69 in good health. The sample consisted of peripheral blood mononuclear cells. CDR3 DNA (partial): TGTGCCAGCTCACCACGACAGGGAGAGACCGGGGAG. The encoded protein is CASSPRQGETGE. From start to end, the CDR3 is CASSPRQGETGELFF.